This record covers a single TCR beta chain. Other DNA sequences in the same sample also yield this CDR3. As processed by the authors: How many nucleated cells were present was estimated from reference gene primer amplification. Repertoires were generated with immunoSEQ multiplex PCR, while TCRdb's copy carries only in-frame clones and drops some. That table gives V, J and clone size, and the DNA gave D and trimming. The top ten hold around 7.8% of the sample, which has some 500,000 clones, roughly nine tenths seen once. This sample is part of a study of blood T cell repertoires in COVID-19. Background on the study: Sites in the United States, Italy and Spain provided acute and convalescent COVID-19 samples. T cells, B-cell-depleted T cells, or PBMCs supplied cDNA or gDNA.

Patients from Seattle were sampled longitudinally, starting during active infection. The CDR3 runs 11 residues. CDR1 and CDR2 from the germline V gene are LGHDT and YNNKEL (reference sequence). The V gene lost 2 bases and the J gene lost 7 bases, with 6 bases spanning the gap. Sequencing input: peripheral blood. V is TRBV3-1 (or the pseudogene TRBV3-2) and J is TRBJ2-7; D may be TRBD1 (5 bases). The receptor comes from a woman aged 45-65 years with COVID-19, enrolled during active disease. CDR3 DNA sequence: TGTGCCAGCAGCCAATCAGGGGAGCAGTACTTC. Encoded protein: CASSQSGEQYF.